Each of the 10 T cell receptor beta chains below was sequenced from the same sample in a study of T-cell reconstitution after alpha-beta-depleted transplantation in children. Unique molecular identifiers were incorporated into the prepared TCRbeta library. TCRdb independently ran MiXCR on the PCR reads; one entry per CDR3 protein. The sample shows about 260,000 distinct CDR3 sequences, 6.5% to 9% of them seen only once. The sequences come from PBMCs, mostly from graft donor cells, collected 180 days after TCRalphabeta/CD19-depleted stem cell transplant. These receptors all stem from a male patient younger than 18 who had a stem cell transplant for acute lymphoblastic leukemia, so the T cells may come from the graft donor.

This clonotype occurred many times. This rearrangement joins TRBV5-1 to TRBJ1-6, with D perhaps matching TRBD1 (5 bases). The ends were cut back, 0 bases at V and 8 bases at J, with 6 bases in the middle. Germline V CDR1 and CDR2: SGHRS, YFSETQ. This CDR3 region has 13 residues. As DNA, the CDR3 is TGCGCCAGCAGCTTGGTACAGGATTCACCCCTCCACTTT. It specifies CASSLVQDSPLHF.

With regard to this clonotype: One base away lies a much larger clone, so this may be a sequencing read error. The chain links TRBV11-2 to TRBJ2-1, with a possible D match to TRBD1 (6 bases). The CDR3 is 15 amino acids. The V gene lost 6 bases and the J gene lost 1 base, with 13 bases spanning the gap. Germline V lookup: CDR1 SGHAT, CDR2 FQNNGV. The CDR3 spells CASSRPGDSYNEQFF. CDR3 bases: TGTGCCAGCAGTCGCCCAGGGGATTCCTACAATGAGCAGTTCTTC.

At least ten counts were recorded for this clonotype. The V gene is TRBV20-1, the J gene TRBJ1-2; D is unresolved. The CDR3 covers 13 residues. Trimming cost V 0 bases and J 9 bases, with 14 bases left between them. The germline V gene encodes CDR1 DFQATT and CDR2 SNEGSKA (reference sequence). The CDR3 region is CSARDLAPWRYTF. CDR3 nucleotides: TGCAGTGCTAGAGATCTGGCCCCATGGCGCTACACCTTC.

This clonotype was seen ten or more times. The chain is built from TRBV6-5 and TRBJ2-1, with TRBD1 matching 7 bases. Trimming removed 4 bases from V and 2 bases from J; junction bases left unmatched: 2. The V gene's germline CDR1 is MNHEY and CDR2 SVGAGI. The CDR3 contains 14 residues. The CDR3, as DNA: TGTGCCAGCAGTTTAGGGACAGCCTACAATGAGCAGTTCTTC. It yields the protein CASSLGTAYNEQFF.

At least ten counts were recorded for this clonotype. CDR3 amino acids: CASSYGLGLAGTYEQYF. CDR3 coding DNA: TGCGCCAGCAGCTACGGACTAGGACTAGCGGGGACCTACGAGCAGTACTTC. The V gene is TRBV5-1, the J gene TRBJ2-7; 12 nucleotides match TRBD2. Unmatched junction bases numbered 9, after V lost 3 bases and J lost 2 bases. Germline V lookup: CDR1 SGHRS, CDR2 YFSETQ. The CDR3 is 17 residues long.

The table lists this clonotype with many counts. The chain employs TRBV10-3 and TRBJ2-3; D remains ambiguous. Germline values: CDR1 ENHRY, CDR2 SYGVKD. This CDR3 has 13 residues. V lost 4 bases, J lost 7 bases, and 12 bases lay in between. CDR3 DNA: TGTGCCATCAGTGTAGACCCCTTCAATACGCAGTATTTT. It encodes CAISVDPFNTQYF.

This clonotype was found many times. The rearrangement uses TRBV7-2 and TRBJ1-1, with a weak D call TRBD1 (6 bases). The CDR3 is 14 residues long. Trimming removed 5 bases from V and 5 bases from J, with 15 bases in between. Germline V gene lookup returns CDR1 SGHTA and CDR2 FQGNSA. CDR3 DNA: TGTGCCAGCAGCCGAGATACAGGGATTACTGAAGCTTTCTTT. Encoded protein: CASSRDTGITEAFF.

There are many counts of this clonotype. CDR3 nucleotides: TGCGCCAGCAGTGAACGGGGGCCGGGCACTGAAGCTTTCTTT. Protein: CASSERGPGTEAFF. The gene calls are TRBV10-2 and TRBJ1-1, with D tentatively TRBD1 (6 bases). Trimming removed 3 bases at V and 4 bases at J, with 12 bases between. This CDR3 has 14 amino acids. The germline CDR1 and CDR2 sequences are WSHSY and SAAADI.

This clonotype has ten or more counts. The V call is TRBV7-9, the J call TRBJ1-2, with D perhaps TRBD1 (5 bases). Per the germline V gene, CDR1 is SEHNR and CDR2 is FQNEAQ (reference sequence). V was shortened by 4 bases and J by 5 bases, with 8 bases between the two germline ends. This CDR3 spans 12 amino acids. The CDR3: CASSSGFYGYTF. As DNA, the CDR3 is TGTGCCAGCAGCTCAGGGTTTTATGGCTACACCTTC.

In its sample, this clonotype was seen many times. The chain uses TRBV18 and TRBJ2-7; 9 nucleotides match TRBD2. The V gene's germline CDR1 is KGHSH and CDR2 LQKENI. The CDR3 spans 15 residues. Trimming took 3 bases from V and 3 from J; bases not matched to a gene: 6. In DNA, the CDR3 is TGTGCCAGCTCACCTGGGCTAGCGGGACACTACGAGCAGTACTTC. Protein sequence: CASSPGLAGHYEQYF.